This TCR beta chain was sequenced in a study of identifying expanded T cells in peripheral blood. Study outcomes and limitations: Variance in clone template counts between roughly two-week samples significantly increased with total template count across all healthy donors. Over about two and four weeks, about 15 and 19 clones changed, versus around 1.3 between replicates.

Produced via immunoSEQ multiplex PCR; TCRdb's table is partial and in-frame only. This repertoire shows fewer than 80,000 clones, around 86% found once; its top ten account for 15% to 20%. This CDR3 region has 16 residues. Between the trimmed V and J ends, which lost 5 bases and 9 bases, there was a span of 25 bases. CDR1 is LNHDA and CDR2 is SQIVND in the germline V gene (reference sequence). Healthy donors had no documented immune events, such as infections, while sampled. Turning to this clone: Its antigen is unknown.

The specimen was blood. The receptor was isolated from a person between 18 and 75 years old in good health. The J gene is TRBJ1-2, the V gene TRBV19, with D possibly being TRBD1 (5 bases). The CDR3 DNA sequence: TGTGCCAGTAGTCGAAACGGCGGCAGGGCCTCATCTAGCTACACCTTC. Encoded protein: CASSRNGGRASSSYTF.